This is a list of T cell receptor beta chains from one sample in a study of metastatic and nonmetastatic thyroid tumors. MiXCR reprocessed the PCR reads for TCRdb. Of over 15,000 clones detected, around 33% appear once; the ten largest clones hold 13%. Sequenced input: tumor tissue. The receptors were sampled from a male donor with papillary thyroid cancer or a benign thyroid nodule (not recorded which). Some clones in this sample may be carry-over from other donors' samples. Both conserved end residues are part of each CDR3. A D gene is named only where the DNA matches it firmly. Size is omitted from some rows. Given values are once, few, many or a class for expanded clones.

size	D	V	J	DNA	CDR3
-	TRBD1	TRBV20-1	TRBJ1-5	TGCAGTGCTAGACAGGAAAGGACAGGGATAGGCAATCAGCCCCAGCATTTT	CSARQERTGIGNQPQHF
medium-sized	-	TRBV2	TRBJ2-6	TGTGCCAGCATGCGGGGCTCTGGGGCCAACGTCCTGACTTTC	CASMRGSGANVLTF
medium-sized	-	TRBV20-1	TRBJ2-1	TGCAGTGCAACAGACCCCCCGAACTCGCAGTTCTTC	CSATDPPNSQFF
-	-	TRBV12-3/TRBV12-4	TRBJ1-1	TGTGCCAGCAGTTTTACTGGGGGGTATGGCACTGAAGCTTTCTTT	CASSFTGGYGTEAFF
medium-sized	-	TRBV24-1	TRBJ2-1	TGTGCCACCAGTGCCCACGGGAGCTCCTACAATGAGCAGTTCTTC	CATSAHGSSYNEQFF
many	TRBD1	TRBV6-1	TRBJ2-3	TGTGCCAGCAGTGAAGCGACAGGGGGCACAGATACGCAGTATTTT	CASSEATGGTDTQYF
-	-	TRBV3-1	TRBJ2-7	TGTGCCAGCAGCCGCCTATCTAGTCAGGAGCAGTACTTC	CASSRLSSQEQYF
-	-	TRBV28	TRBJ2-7	TGTGCCCGCAGTCCTCACTACGAGCAGTACTTC	CARSPHYEQYF
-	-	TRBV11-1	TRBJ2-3	TGTGCCAGCAGCTCCCCCAGGGATCAGGCAGATACGCAGTATTTT	CASSSPRDQADTQYF
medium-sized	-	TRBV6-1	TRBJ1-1	TGTGCCAGCAGTGACAGGGGAGTAGCTTTCTTT	CASSDRGVAFF
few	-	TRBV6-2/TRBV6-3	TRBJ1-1	TGTGCCAGCAGTTACGCGGGCAGTGAAGCTTTCTTT	CASSYAGSEAFF
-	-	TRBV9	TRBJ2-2	TGTGCCAGCAGCGTAGTGTCTAGCCTATTCGCCGGGGAGCTGTTTTTT	CASSVVSSLFAGELFF